This T cell receptor beta chain was sequenced in a study of blood T cells in healthy people across ages. This clonotype has ten or more counts. Its antigen is still unknown. Study-level results: Since the PBMCs were unsorted, naive and antigen-experienced cells could not be conclusively compared.

A second PCR of 7 to 11 cycles used a sample-barcoded 5' primer and a J-beta primer mix. TCRdb used MiXCR to reprocess the 5' RACE reads, holding one entry per CDR3 protein. The sample yields hundreds of thousands of distinct CDR3 sequences, 32% seen once. Sequencing was performed on blood. The origin of this receptor is an elderly woman in good health.

CDR3 nucleotides: TGTGCCAGCAGCTTAGATGCGGGACAGGGGTACTACACCTTC. It is translated as CASSLDAGQGYYTF. This chain uses TRBV7-9 with TRBJ1-2, with 10 nucleotides matching TRBD1. V lost 1 base to trimming and J lost 10 bases; unmatched junction nucleotides: 6. CDR3 length: 14 residues. In germline, CDR1 is SEHNR, CDR2 FQNEAQ (reference sequence).